Below, 8 T cell receptor beta chains from the same sample are listed, as sequenced in a study of response to subunit inactivated influenza vaccine (dated by TCRdb to the late 2010s). Library method: RT-PCR. Sequencer: Illumina HiSeq 2500. TCRdb trimmed the raw reads at Q25, called clones with MiXCR and kept productive beta chains. Rows with a matching CDR3 protein are joined into one entry that keeps the most common DNA and genes. For this sample there are about 530,000 distinct CDR3 sequences; approximately 10% appear just once. The ten largest clones represent about 10% of the sample. Here the sequenced sample was PBMCs from blood, taken on the day of vaccination. These receptors originate from a man aged 45 to 65 who received an inactivated influenza vaccine. Donor details come from another sample of the same person, matched by shared clones.

V is TRBV24-1 and J is TRBJ2-3, with TRBD2 matching over 10 bases. Germline CDR1 KGHDR, CDR2 SFDVKD. This CDR3 spans 16 amino acids. The V and J ends lost 3 bases and 6 bases, in that order; junction bases with no gene match: 8. CDR3 region: CATSDPLPGLADTQYF. CDR3 DNA: TGTGCCACCAGTGATCCACTCCCGGGACTAGCGGATACGCAGTATTTT.

J is TRBJ2-5 and V is TRBV5-6; tentative D call: TRBD2 (6 bases). Germline values: CDR1 SGHDT, CDR2 YYEEEE. V lost 2 bases to trimming and J lost 5 bases, with 10 bases between them. The CDR3 has 13 residues. CDR3 protein: CASSFGTSETQYF. CDR3 bases: TGTGCCAGCAGCTTCGGGACTTCGGAGACCCAGTACTTC. The variable domain in full, with the rest retrieved from reference TRBV5-6 and TRBJ2-5, is DAGVTQSPTHLIKTRGQQVTLRCSPKSGHDTVSWYQQALGQGPQFIFQYYEEEERQRGNFPDRFSGHQFPNYSSELNVNALLLGDSALYLCASSFGTSETQYFGPGTRLLVL.

The genes are TRBV28 and TRBJ2-7; D may be TRBD2 (5 bases). Germline V gene lookup returns CDR1 MDHEN and CDR2 SYDVKM. Between the trimmed V and J ends, which lost 7 bases and 4 bases, there was a span of 14 bases. This CDR3 comprises 13 residues. The CDR3 sequence: CASIKGGEYEQYF. The CDR3 DNA reads as TGTGCCAGCATTAAGGGTGGGGAGTACGAGCAGTACTTC.

V usage is TRBV18 and J usage is TRBJ2-7; TRBD1 might be the D (5 bases). V lost 8 bases, J lost 2 bases, and 13 bases lay in between. The CDR3 contains 13 residues. CDR1 KGHSH and CDR2 LQKENI come from the germline V gene. The CDR3 sequence is CASNVGHPYEQYF. CDR3 DNA: TGTGCCAGCAACGTCGGACATCCCTACGAGCAGTACTTC.

This clonotype was detected ten times or more. V is TRBV7-9 and J is TRBJ2-7; D not certain. The CDR3 length is 13 residues. Trimming stripped 8 bases from V and 0 bases from J, with 11 bases between. CDR1 and CDR2 from the germline V gene are SEHNR and FQNEAQ (reference sequence). CDR3 bases: TGTGCCAGCGGCCAAGGGAACTCCTACGAGCAGTACTTC. Its translation is CASGQGNSYEQYF.

The chain uses TRBV4-2 and TRBJ2-2, with D maybe TRBD1 (5 bases). With 3 bases removed from V and 4 bases from J, the gap between germline ends came to 18 bases. CDR3 length: 17 residues. Germline CDR1 and CDR2: LGHNA and YNFKEQ. CDR3 sequence reads: CASSQETAKGRTGELFF. The CDR3 region has the DNA TGTGCCAGCAGCCAGGAGACAGCAAAGGGGCGCACCGGGGAGCTGTTTTTT.

This clonotype was seen many times. The V and J genes are TRBV7-2 and TRBJ2-7; possible D gene TRBD2, 5 bases. Trimming took 1 base from V and 0 from J, leaving 16 bases between them. The CDR3 extends over 17 amino acids. Per germline, CDR1 SGHTA and CDR2 FQGNSA. In nucleotides, the CDR3 is TGTGCCAGCAGCTTAGGGCTAGCCCATAGGAGCTCCTACGAGCAGTACTTC. The encoded protein is CASSLGLAHRSSYEQYF.

The CDR3 sequence is CAINSTGNGYNSPLHF. CDR3 coding DNA: TGTGCCATCAACAGCACAGGGAACGGCTATAATTCACCCCTCCACTTT. This sequence joins TRBV10-3 and TRBJ1-6, with TRBD1 as a possible D gene (6 bases). The V and J ends lost 7 bases and 3 bases respectively, with 16 bases between them. In germline, CDR1 is ENHRY, CDR2 SYGVKD. This CDR3 is built from 16 residues.